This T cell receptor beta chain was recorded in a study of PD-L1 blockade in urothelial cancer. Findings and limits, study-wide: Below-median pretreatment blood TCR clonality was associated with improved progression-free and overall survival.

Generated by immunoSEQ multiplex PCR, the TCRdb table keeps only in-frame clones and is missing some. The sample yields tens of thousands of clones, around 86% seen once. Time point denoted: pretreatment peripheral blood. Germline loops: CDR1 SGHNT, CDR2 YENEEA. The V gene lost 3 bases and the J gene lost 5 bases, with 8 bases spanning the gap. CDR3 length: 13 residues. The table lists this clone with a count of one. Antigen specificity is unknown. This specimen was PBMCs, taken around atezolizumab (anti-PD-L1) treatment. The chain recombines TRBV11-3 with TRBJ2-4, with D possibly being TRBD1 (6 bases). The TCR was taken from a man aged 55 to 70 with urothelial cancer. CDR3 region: CASSFNRENIQYF. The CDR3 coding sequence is TGTGCCAGCAGCTTTAACAGGGAAAACATTCAGTACTTC.